This T cell receptor (beta chain) comes out of a study of cytomegalovirus exposure and HLA in healthy donors. About the study: Earlier sequencing of approximately 180 million T cells yielded nearly 120 million unique TCR beta sequences. Unique TCRs numbering around 80 million, obtained from HLA-typed donors, made up an early data release. General study results and limits: The authors listed 150 to 200 TCR beta chains as cytomegalovirus-associated.

Concerning this clone itself: Its antigen is undetermined.

The CDR3 has 12 amino acids. Trimming cost V 9 bases and J 1 base, with 9 bases left between them. The V gene's germline CDR1 is LNHDA and CDR2 SQIVND (reference sequence). Primers for the PCR totalled 60 Vbeta and 13 Jbeta. Clones were read by immunoSEQ multiplex PCR, and TCRdb kept only the in-frame ones, dropping some. Of 130,000 or so clones listed, 60% to 80% are singletons. This sequence was found in a female donor in good health and CMV-seronegative. The V call is TRBV19, the J call TRBJ1-1, with TRBD1 as a possible D gene (5 bases). The sequencing input was PBMCs. The CDR3 sequence is CASSDRNTEAFF. CDR3 nucleotide sequence: TGTGCCAGCTCCGACAGGAACACTGAAGCTTTCTTT.